These 12 T cell receptor beta chains came from one sample sequenced in a study of spatial heterogeneity in lung cancer. General observations from the study: The number of expanded tumor alpha and beta chains correlated with mutation number.

These receptors' targets are unknown. MiXCR, applied by TCRdb to the 5' RACE reads, yields one record per CDR3 protein. This table holds 1,100 or so distinct CDR3 sequences, approximately 31% found once. Time point defined: sample taken at primary tumor resection. Source: lung tumor tissue, taken at surgery. The receptors derive from a male donor with early-stage non-small cell lung cancer.

Within the sample, this clonotype is large. The rearrangement links TRBV7-3 to TRBJ2-1; TRBD2 is a possible D gene (6 bases). V lost 5 bases to trimming and J lost 7 bases, with 24 bases between them. This CDR3 has 17 amino acids. Germline CDR1 is SGHTA and CDR2 is FQGTGA. DNA for the CDR3: TGTGCCAGCAGCGCCCGTTCTCTAGCGCTGGCGGGGAATGAGCAGTTCTTC. Residues: CASSARSLALAGNEQFF.

This clonotype is medium-sized (0.01 to 0.1%). The chain uses TRBV6-1 and TRBJ2-1, with TRBD2 matching over 7 bases. V shed 3 bases and J 5 bases; nucleotides not matched to a gene: 10. Germline loops: CDR1 MNHNS, CDR2 SASEGT. CDR3 length: 16 amino acids. CDR3 in amino acids: CASSEQAGRGDNEQFF. CDR3 DNA: TGTGCCAGCAGTGAGCAGGCAGGGAGGGGAGACAATGAGCAGTTCTTC.

This clonotype was detected a few times. This chain links TRBV7-9 with TRBJ2-1, with TRBD2 identical over 7 bases. V was clipped by 4 bases and J by 4 bases; unmatched bases: 13. Germline CDR1 is SEHNR and CDR2 is FQNEAQ (reference sequence). The CDR3 contains 17 residues. The CDR3 bases are TGTGCCAGCAGCTCAGCCCGACTAGCCGGATCATACAATGAGCAGTTCTTC. Translated: CASSSARLAGSYNEQFF.

The chain employs TRBV3-1 and TRBJ2-5; TRBD2 might be the D (7 bases). Germline CDR1 LGHDT, CDR2 YNNKEL (reference sequence). V lost 6 bases and J 5 bases, leaving 13 bases between the germline ends. The CDR3 extends over 13 amino acids. The CDR3 spells CASSRGGAETQYF. Written as DNA, the CDR3 is TGTGCCAGCAGTCGAGGGGGGGCCGAGACCCAGTACTTC.

This clonotype was recorded a few times. V gene TRBV18 combines with J gene TRBJ1-5, with 9 bases matching TRBD1. V trimming: 5 bases; J trimming: 11 bases; junction bases outside the gene matches: 19. Germline-derived CDR1 and CDR2 are KGHSH and LQKENI. CDR3 length equals 17 residues. Written as DNA, the CDR3 is TGTGCCAGCTCATCCGCAGGGACAGGGCCACTTGGATCAGCCCAGCATTTT. Translating gives CASSSAGTGPLGSAQHF.

This clonotype has just a few counts. The chain employs TRBV6-5 and TRBJ2-3, with a tentative D call TRBD2 (6 bases). V was shortened by 8 bases and J by 4 bases, with 22 bases between the two germline ends. The CDR3 has 16 residues. Germline V gene sequence: CDR1 MNHEY, CDR2 SVGAGI. The CDR3: CASHRGAGPGADTQYF. The CDR3 region has the DNA TGTGCCAGCCATAGAGGGGCGGGGCCCGGGGCAGATACGCAGTATTTT.

This clonotype is deemed large. This chain uses TRBV11-2 with TRBJ2-7; D is possibly TRBD1 (5 bases). This CDR3 contains 15 residues. Germline V gene data show CDR1 as SGHAT and CDR2 as FQNNGV. The germline V and J ends were trimmed by 1 base and 0 bases, with 10 bases remaining between them. CDR3 protein: CASSLVGAYSYEQYF. The DNA of the CDR3 is TGTGCCAGCAGCTTAGTAGGGGCCTACTCCTACGAGCAGTACTTC.

This sequence joins TRBV7-2 and TRBJ2-7; D uncertain. This CDR3 is 14 amino acids long. CDR1 SGHTA and CDR2 FQGNSA come from the germline V gene. Between the trimmed V and J ends, which lost 3 bases and 0 bases, there was a span of 9 bases. The CDR3 region has the DNA TGTGCCAGCAGCTTGGGCCTCTCCTCCTACGAGCAGTACTTC. This codes for CASSLGLSSYEQYF.

The chain employs TRBV28 and TRBJ1-5; D perhaps matches TRBD1 (6 bases). The CDR3 has 11 amino acids. Germline CDR1 reads MDHEN; CDR2 reads SYDVKM. Deletions cut 8 bases from V and 15 bases from J, with 17 bases between. CDR3: CASLWEGQRHF. CDR3 DNA: TGTGCCAGCCTTTGGGAGGGACAACGGCATTTT.

As to this clonotype: One end of the junction fails to match germline, which may point to a read error. The chain carries TRBV28 and TRBJ2-1, with D possibly matching TRBD2 (5 bases). The CDR3 runs 13 residues. Germline CDR1 is MDHEN and CDR2 is SYDVKM. CDR3 nucleotide sequence: TGTGCCAGCAGTTTTGACGAGGCTAGCCGCCTAGACTTC. This gives the protein CASSFDEASRLDF.

The gene calls are TRBV29-1 and TRBJ2-3; D ambiguous. Trimming pared 6 bases from V and 11 bases from J, leaving 18 bases between. Looked up from germline, CDR1 is SQVTM and CDR2 is ANQGSEA. The CDR3 runs 12 residues. The CDR3 region has the DNA TGCAGCGTGGCGACAAGCGATTCTTGGCAGTATTTT. Its protein product is CSVATSDSWQYF.

The CDR3 sequence: CASSEGLAGGPTGELFF. The CDR3 nucleotides read TGTGCCAGCAGCGAGGGACTAGCGGGAGGACCCACCGGGGAGCTGTTTTTT. The chain uses TRBV2 and TRBJ2-2; 15 bases line up with TRBD2. V was clipped by 6 bases and J by 4 bases; unmatched bases: 6. This CDR3 spans 17 amino acids. The germline CDR1 and CDR2 sequences are SNHLY and FYNNEI.